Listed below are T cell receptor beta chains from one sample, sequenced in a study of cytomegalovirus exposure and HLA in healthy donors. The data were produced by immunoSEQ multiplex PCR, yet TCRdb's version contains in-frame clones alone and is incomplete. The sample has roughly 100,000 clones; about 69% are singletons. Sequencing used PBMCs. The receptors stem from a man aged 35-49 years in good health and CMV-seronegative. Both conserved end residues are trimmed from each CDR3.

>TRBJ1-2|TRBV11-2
ASSLDRYGYT
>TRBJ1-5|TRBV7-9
ASSFSGTSSNQPQH
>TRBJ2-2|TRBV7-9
ASSLRGRGKNTGELF
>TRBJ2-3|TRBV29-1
SGKTGSTDTQY
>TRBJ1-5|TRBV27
ASSLTGNQPQH
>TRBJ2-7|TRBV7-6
ASSPRGGSGKSYEQY
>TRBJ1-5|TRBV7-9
ASSLTGGAGQPQH
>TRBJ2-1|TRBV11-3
ASSSSTGHPYNEQF
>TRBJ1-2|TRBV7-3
ASSLSTGNGYT
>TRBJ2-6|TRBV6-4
ASSPSGTGANVLT
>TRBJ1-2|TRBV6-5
ASSLGQEYGYT
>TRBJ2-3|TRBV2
ASSGTWSDTQY
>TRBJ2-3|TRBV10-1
ASSENLGPDTQY
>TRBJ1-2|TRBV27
ASSASGRNYGYT
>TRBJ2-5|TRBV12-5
ASGLVPVPPETQY
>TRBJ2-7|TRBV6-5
ASSPNWEGASEQY
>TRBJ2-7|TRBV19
ASSPGTGGFEQY
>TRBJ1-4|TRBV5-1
ASSQQDNEKLF
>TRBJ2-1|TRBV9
ASSVGDYRAWDEQF
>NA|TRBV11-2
ASSPIEGVSSYEQY
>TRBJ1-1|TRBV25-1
ASSASNQVEAF
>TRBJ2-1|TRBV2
ASSGYSGTGGKNEQF
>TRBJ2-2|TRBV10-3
AISDRGGSGELF
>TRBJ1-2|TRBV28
ASSRGGNYGYT
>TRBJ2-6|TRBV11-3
ASSLEVSPGANVLT
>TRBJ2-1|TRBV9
ASSAGLAGGSYNEQF
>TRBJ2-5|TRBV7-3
ASGVTVQETQY
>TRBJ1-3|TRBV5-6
ASSPRTGVNGNTIY
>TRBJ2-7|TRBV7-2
ASSSPKREGPLYEQY
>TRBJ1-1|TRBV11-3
ASSLRGNTEAF
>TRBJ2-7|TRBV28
ASSLNSPYEQY
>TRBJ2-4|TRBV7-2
ASSSLGIQY
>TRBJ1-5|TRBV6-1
ASRAGQESGQPQH
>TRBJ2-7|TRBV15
ATSRPGTDEQY
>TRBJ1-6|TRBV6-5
ASSLRESRSPLH
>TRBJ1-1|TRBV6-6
ASSPDKGAEAF
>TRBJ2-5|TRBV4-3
ASSQEWGRETQY
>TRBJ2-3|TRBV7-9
ASSSGLREDTDTQY
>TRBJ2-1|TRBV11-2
ASSLKGPGGTYEQF
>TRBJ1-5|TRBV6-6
ASSWASGSNQPQH
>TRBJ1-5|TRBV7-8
ASSLVLGTDRSNQPQH
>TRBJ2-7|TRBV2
ASRAPGGAGGYEQY
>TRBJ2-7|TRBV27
ASRWTGGTYEQY
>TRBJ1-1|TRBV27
ASSPLLGGTEAF
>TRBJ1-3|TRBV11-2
ASSSVSAGNTIY
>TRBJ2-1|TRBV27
ASSLLGGLGNEQF
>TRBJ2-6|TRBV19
ASSPRDRSSGANVLT
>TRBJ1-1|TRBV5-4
ASSPGTRNTEAF
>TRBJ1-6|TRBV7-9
ASSLEKRQKSPLH
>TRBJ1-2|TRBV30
AWKGLGTFDYGYT
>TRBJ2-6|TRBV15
ATSRESESAGANVLT
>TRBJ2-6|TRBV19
ASTPTGESGANVLT